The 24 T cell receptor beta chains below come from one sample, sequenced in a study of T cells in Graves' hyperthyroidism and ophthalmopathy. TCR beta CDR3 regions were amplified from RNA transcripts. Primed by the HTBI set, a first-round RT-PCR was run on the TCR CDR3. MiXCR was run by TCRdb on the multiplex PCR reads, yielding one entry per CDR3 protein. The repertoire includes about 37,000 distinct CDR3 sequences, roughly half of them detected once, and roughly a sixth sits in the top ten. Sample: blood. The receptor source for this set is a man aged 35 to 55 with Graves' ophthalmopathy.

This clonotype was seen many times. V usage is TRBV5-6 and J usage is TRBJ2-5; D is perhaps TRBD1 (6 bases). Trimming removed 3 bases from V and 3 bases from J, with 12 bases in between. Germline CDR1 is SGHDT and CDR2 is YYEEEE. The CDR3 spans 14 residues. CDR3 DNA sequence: TGTGCCAGCAGCTCACAGGGAAGGAAAGAGACCCAGTACTTC. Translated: CASSSQGRKETQYF. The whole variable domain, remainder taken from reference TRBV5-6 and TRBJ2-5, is DAGVTQSPTHLIKTRGQQVTLRCSPKSGHDTVSWYQQALGQGPQFIFQYYEEEERQRGNFPDRFSGHQFPNYSSELNVNALLLGDSALYLCASSSQGRKETQYFGPGTRLLVL.

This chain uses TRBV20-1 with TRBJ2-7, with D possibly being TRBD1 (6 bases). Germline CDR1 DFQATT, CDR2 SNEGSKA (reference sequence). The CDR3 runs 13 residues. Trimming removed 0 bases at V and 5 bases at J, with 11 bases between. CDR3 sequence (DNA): TGCAGTGCTAGAGATGGAGACAGGAACGAGCAGTACTTC. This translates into CSARDGDRNEQYF.

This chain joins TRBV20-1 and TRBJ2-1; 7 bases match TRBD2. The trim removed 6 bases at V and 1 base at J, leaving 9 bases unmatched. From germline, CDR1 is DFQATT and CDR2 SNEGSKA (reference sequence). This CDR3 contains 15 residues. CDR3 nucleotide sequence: TGCAGTGCAAAGCCTCCGGGACTATCCTACAATGAGCAGTTCTTC. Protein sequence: CSAKPPGLSYNEQFF.

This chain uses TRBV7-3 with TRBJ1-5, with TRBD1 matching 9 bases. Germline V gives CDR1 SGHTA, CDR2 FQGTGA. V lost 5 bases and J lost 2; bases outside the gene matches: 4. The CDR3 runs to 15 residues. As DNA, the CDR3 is TGTGCCAGCAGCCCCAGGACAGGGGGCAATCAGCCCCAGCATTTT. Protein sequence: CASSPRTGGNQPQHF.

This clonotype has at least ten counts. The CDR3 DNA reads TGTGCCAGCAGCTCAGAACAGCACAATGAGCAGTTCTTC. Its translation is CASSSEQHNEQFF. This chain connects TRBV11-2 to TRBJ2-1; D gene unclear. The CDR3 is made up of 13 amino acids. The germline V gene has CDR1 SGHAT and CDR2 FQNNGV. The V end lost 4 bases, the J end lost 5 bases, and 9 bases lay between the germline ends.

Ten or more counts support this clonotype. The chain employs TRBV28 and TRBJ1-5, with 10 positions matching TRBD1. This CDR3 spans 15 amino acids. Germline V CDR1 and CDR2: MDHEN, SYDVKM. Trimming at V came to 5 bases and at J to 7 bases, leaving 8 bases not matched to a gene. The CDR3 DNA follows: TGTGCCAGCAGTAGCAAGGGACAGGGGAGGCAGCCCCAGCATTTT. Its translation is CASSSKGQGRQPQHF.

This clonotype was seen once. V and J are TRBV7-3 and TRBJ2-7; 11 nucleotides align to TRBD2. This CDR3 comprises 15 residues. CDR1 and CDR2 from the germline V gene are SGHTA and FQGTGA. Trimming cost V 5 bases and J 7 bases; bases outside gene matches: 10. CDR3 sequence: CASSAFSGRAGEQYF. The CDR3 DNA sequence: TGTGCCAGCAGCGCCTTTAGCGGGAGGGCCGGGGAGCAGTACTTC.

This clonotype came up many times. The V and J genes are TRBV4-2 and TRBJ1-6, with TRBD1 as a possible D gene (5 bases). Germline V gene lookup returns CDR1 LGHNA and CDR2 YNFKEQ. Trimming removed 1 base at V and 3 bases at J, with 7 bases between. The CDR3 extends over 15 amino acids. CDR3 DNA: TGTGCCAGCAGCCAAGGGAGGGGCTATAATTCACCCCTCCACTTT. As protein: CASSQGRGYNSPLHF.

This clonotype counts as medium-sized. The CDR3 region has the DNA TGTGCCACCAGTGATTCTAGACTCGGCACAGATACGCAGTATTTT. This gives the protein CATSDSRLGTDTQYF. The chain uses TRBV24-1 and TRBJ2-3; no firm D call. The CDR3 is made up of 15 amino acids. The germline CDR1 and CDR2 sequences are KGHDR and SFDVKD. V lost 2 bases and J lost 1, with 9 bases in between.

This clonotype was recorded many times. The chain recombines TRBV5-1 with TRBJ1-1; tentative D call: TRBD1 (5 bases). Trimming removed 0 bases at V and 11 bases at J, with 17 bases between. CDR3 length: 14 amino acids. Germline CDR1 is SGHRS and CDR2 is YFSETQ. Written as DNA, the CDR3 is TGCGCCAGCAGCTTGGGAGATAAGGGGCGGGGTGCTTTCTTT. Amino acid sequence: CASSLGDKGRGAFF.

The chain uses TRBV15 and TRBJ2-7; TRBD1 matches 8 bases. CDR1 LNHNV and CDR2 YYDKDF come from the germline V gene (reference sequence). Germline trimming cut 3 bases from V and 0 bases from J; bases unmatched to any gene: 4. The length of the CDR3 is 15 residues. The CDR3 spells CATSSTDRASYEQYF. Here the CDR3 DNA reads TGTGCCACCAGCAGCACGGACAGGGCCTCCTACGAGCAGTACTTC.

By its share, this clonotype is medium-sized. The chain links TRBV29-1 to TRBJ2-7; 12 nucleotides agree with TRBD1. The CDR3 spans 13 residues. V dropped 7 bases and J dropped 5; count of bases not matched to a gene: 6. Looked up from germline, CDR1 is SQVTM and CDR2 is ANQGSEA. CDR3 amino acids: CSASGTGGHEQYF. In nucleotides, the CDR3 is TGCAGCGCCTCCGGGACAGGGGGCCACGAGCAGTACTTC.

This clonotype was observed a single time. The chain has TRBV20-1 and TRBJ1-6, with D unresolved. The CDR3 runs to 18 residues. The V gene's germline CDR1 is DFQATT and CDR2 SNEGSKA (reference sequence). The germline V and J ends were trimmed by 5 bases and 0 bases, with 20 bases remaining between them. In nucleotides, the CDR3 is TGCAGTGCTTACGACATCCACTCTGGAAACTCCTATAATTCACCCCTCCACTTT. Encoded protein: CSAYDIHSGNSYNSPLHF.

CDR3 sequence: CASSPGLREETEAFF. The CDR3 DNA follows: TGTGCCAGCAGCCCGGGACTCAGGGAGGAAACTGAAGCTTTCTTT. The rearrangement links TRBV7-6 to TRBJ1-1, with D perhaps matching TRBD1 (5 bases). This CDR3 comprises 15 residues. The V end lost 5 bases, the J end lost 5 bases, and 18 bases lay between the germline ends. Germline V gene lookup returns CDR1 SGHVS and CDR2 FNYEAQ.

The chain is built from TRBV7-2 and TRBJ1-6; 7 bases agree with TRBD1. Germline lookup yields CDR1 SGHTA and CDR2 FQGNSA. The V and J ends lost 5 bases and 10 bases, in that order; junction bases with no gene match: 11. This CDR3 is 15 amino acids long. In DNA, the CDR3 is TGTGCCAGCAGCCCGAGACAGGGCCCAGGGTCACCCCTCCACTTT. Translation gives CASSPRQGPGSPLHF.

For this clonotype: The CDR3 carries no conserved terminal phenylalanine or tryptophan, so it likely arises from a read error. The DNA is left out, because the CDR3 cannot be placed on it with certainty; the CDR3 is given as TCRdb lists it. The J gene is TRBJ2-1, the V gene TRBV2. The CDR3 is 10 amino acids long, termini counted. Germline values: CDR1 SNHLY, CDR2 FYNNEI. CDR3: CASKSEGLGP.

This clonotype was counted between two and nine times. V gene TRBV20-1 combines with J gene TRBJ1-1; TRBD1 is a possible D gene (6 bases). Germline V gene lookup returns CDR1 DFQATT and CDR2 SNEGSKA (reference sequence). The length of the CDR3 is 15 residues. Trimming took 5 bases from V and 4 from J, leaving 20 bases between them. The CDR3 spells CSAGAYRERGTEAFF. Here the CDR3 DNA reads TGCAGTGCTGGAGCTTACAGGGAGAGGGGCACTGAAGCTTTCTTT.

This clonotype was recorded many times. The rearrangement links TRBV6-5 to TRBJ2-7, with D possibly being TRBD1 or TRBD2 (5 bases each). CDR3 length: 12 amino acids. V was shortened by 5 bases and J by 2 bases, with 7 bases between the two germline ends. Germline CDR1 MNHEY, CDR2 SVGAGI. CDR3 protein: CASSGTPYEQYF. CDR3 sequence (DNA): TGTGCCAGCAGTGGGACGCCCTACGAGCAGTACTTC.

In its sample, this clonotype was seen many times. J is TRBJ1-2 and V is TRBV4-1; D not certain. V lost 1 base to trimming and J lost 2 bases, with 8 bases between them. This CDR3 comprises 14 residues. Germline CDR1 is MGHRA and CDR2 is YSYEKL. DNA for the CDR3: TGCGCCAGCAGCCAAGGGTTCGCAAACTATGGCTACACCTTC. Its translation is CASSQGFANYGYTF.

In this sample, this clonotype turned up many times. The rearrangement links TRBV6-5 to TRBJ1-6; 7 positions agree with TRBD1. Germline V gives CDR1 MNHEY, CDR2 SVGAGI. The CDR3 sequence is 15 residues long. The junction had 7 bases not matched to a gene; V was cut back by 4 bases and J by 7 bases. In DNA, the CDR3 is TGTGCCAGCAGTTCCCGACAGGGCTTCAATTCACCCCTCCACTTT. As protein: CASSSRQGFNSPLHF.

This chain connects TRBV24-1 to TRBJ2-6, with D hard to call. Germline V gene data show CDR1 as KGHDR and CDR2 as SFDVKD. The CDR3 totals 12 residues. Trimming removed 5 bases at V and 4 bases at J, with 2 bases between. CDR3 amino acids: CATSAGANVLTF. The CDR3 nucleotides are TGTGCCACCAGTGCCGGGGCCAACGTCCTGACTTTC.

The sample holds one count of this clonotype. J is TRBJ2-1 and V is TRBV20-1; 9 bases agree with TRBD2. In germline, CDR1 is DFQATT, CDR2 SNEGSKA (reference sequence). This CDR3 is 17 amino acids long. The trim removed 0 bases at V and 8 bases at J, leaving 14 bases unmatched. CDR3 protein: CSARDSGAGGPRDEQFF. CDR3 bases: TGCAGTGCTAGAGATTCTGGAGCGGGAGGCCCACGCGATGAGCAGTTCTTC.

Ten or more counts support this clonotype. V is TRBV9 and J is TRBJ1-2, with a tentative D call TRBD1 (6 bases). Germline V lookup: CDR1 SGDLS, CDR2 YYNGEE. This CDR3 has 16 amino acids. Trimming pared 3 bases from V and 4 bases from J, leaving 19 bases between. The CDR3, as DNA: TGTGCCAGCAGCGGCGGAGTAGGTGGGGGCAGCTATGGCTACACCTTC. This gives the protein CASSGGVGGGSYGYTF.

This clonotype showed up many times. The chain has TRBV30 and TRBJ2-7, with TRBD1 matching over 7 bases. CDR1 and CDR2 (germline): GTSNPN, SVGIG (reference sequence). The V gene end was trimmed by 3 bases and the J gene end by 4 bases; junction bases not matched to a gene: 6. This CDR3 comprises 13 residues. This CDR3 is CAWRIGQAYEQYF. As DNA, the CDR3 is TGTGCCTGGAGAATTGGACAGGCTTACGAGCAGTACTTC.